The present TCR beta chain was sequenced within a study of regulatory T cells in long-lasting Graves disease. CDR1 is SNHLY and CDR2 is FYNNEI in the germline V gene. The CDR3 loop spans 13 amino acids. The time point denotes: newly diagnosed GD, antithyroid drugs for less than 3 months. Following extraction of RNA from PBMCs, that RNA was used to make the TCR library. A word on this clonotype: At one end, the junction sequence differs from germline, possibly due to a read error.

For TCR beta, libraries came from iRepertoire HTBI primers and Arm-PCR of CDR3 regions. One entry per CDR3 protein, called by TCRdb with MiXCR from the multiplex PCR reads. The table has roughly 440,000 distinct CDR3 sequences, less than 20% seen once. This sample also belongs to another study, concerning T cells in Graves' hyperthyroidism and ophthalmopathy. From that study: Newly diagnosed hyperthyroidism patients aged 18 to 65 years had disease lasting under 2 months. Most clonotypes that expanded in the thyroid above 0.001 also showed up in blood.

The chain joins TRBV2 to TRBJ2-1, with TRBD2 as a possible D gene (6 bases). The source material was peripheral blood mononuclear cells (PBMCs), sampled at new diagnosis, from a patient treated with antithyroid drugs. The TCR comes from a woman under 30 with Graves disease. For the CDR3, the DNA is TGTGCCAGCAGCGGGAGCTCCTACAGTGAGCAGTTCTTC. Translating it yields CASSGSSYSEQFF.